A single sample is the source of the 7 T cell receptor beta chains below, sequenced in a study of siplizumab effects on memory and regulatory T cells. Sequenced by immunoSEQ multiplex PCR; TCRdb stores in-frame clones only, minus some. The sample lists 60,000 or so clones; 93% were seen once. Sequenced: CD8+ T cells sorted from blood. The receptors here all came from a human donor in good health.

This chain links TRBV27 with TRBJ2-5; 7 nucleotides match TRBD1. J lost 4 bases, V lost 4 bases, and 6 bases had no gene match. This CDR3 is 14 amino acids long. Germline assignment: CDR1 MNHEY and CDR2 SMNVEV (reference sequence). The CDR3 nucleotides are TGTGCCAGCAGTTCGTGGGCAGGGGGAGAGACCCAGTACTTC. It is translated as CASSSWAGGETQYF.

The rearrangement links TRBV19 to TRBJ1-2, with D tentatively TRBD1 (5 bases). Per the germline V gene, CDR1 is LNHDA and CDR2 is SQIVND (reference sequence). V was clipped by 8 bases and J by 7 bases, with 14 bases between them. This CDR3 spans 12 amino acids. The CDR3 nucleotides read TGTGCCAGTTCTTCCGGGGCGACTGGCTACACCTTC. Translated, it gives CASSSGATGYTF.

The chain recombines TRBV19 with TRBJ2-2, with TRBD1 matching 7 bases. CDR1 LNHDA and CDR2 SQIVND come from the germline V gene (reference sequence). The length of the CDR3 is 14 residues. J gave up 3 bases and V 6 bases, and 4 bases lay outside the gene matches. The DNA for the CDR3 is TGTGCCAGTAGAAGACAGGGCGACACCGGGGAGCTGTTTTTT. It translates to CASRRQGDTGELFF. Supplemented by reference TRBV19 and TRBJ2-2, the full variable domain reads DGGITQSPKYLFRKEGQNVTLSCEQNLNHDAMYWYRQDPGQGLRLIYYSQIVNDFQKGDIAEGYSVSREKKESFPLTVTSAQKNPTAFYLCASRRQGDTGELFFGEGSRLTVL.

The CDR3 region is CSVVTSGRALGNEQFF. The CDR3 nucleotides are TGCAGCGTTGTGACTAGCGGGAGGGCCCTCGGCAATGAGCAGTTCTTC. This chain connects TRBV29-1 to TRBJ2-1; 14 positions agree with TRBD2. With 4 bases clipped from V and 6 bases from J, the junction kept 8 bases outside the gene matches. Germline assignment: CDR1 SQVTM and CDR2 ANQGSEA. This CDR3 is built from 16 residues.

CDR3 in DNA: TGTGCCACCTATGCTCGGACAGGGTACCATGGCTACACCTTC. This translates into CATYARTGYHGYTF. The gene calls are TRBV27 and TRBJ1-2, with 8 nucleotides matching TRBD1. Germline trimming cut 10 bases from V and 6 bases from J; bases unmatched to any gene: 13. The germline gives CDR1 MNHEY, CDR2 SMNVEV (reference sequence). This CDR3 comprises 14 residues.

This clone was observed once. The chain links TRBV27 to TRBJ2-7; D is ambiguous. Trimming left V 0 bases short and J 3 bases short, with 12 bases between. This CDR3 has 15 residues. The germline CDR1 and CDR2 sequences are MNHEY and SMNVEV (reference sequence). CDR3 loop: CASSLSGGNYYEQYF. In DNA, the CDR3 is TGTGCCAGCAGTTTATCCGGCGGAAACTACTACGAGCAGTACTTC.

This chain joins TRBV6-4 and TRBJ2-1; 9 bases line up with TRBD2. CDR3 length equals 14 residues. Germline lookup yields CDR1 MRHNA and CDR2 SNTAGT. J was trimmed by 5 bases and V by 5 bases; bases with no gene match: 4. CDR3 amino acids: CASSLTSGHNEQFF. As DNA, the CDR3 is TGTGCCAGCAGTTTGACTAGCGGTCACAATGAGCAGTTCTTC.